Following are 6 T cell receptor beta chains from one sample sequenced in a study of T cells in Graves' hyperthyroidism and ophthalmopathy. Amplification of TCR beta CDR3 regions used RNA as the template. TCR CDR3 underwent first-round RT-PCR with the HTBI primer set. TCRdb processed the multiplex PCR reads anew with MiXCR; each CDR3 protein has one entry. The profile shows more than 600,000 distinct CDR3 sequences, 16% of them singletons. Sequencing input: blood. Receptors were obtained from a man younger than 35 with Graves' hyperthyroidism.

This clonotype came up many times. The rearrangement uses TRBV12-3 or TRBV12-4 and TRBJ2-3; no clear D gene. There are 16 residues in the CDR3. V lost 4 bases and J 3 bases, leaving 17 bases between the germline ends. The CDR3 reads CASSSRASTKTDTQYF. CDR3 nucleotides: TGTGCCAGCAGTTCCCGGGCCTCCACTAAGACAGATACGCAGTATTTT.

This clonotype appeared many times. The CDR3 loop reads CASSDSSAGRNTEAFF. The DNA of the CDR3 is TGTGCCAGCTCCGATTCCTCGGCAGGGAGGAACACTGAAGCTTTCTTT. The V call is TRBV18, the J call TRBJ1-1; weak D call: TRBD1 (5 bases). Germline-derived CDR1 and CDR2 are KGHSH and LQKENI. The length of the CDR3 is 16 residues. The V and J ends lost 6 bases and 1 base respectively, with 18 bases between them. Full variable domain (missing parts from reference TRBV18 and TRBJ1-1): NAGVMQNPRHLVRRRGQEARLRCSPMKGHSHVYWYRQLPEEGLKFMVYLQKENIIDESGMPKERFSAEFPKEGPSILRIQQVVRGDSAAYFCASSDSSAGRNTEAFFGQGTRLTVV.

This clonotype has a count of ten or more. The rearrangement joins TRBV7-3 to TRBJ2-6; D not certain. V shed 1 base and J shed 3 bases, with 7 bases lying between them. Germline CDR1 and CDR2: SGHTA and FQGTGA. The CDR3 has 15 residues. The CDR3 coding sequence is TGTGCCAGCAGCTTAATAGGGTTTGGGGCCAACGTCCTGACTTTC. Its translation is CASSLIGFGANVLTF.

This clonotype came up a few times. This rearrangement joins TRBV10-3 to TRBJ2-3, with a possible D match to TRBD2 (5 bases). CDR3 length: 18 amino acids. Germline CDR1 is ENHRY and CDR2 is SYGVKD. V was trimmed by 2 bases and J by 4 bases, leaving 22 bases between them. The CDR3 reads CAISEPSLPGKEADTQYF. CDR3 DNA sequence: TGTGCCATCAGTGAGCCAAGTCTCCCGGGGAAAGAGGCAGATACGCAGTATTTT.

In its sample, this clonotype was seen many times. This chain connects TRBV12-3 or TRBV12-4 to TRBJ1-5, with D perhaps TRBD1 (5 bases). This CDR3 is built from 16 residues. V was clipped by 3 bases and J by 7 bases, with 19 bases between them. CDR3 in amino acids: CASSFTGARVGQPQHF. The CDR3 nucleotides read TGTGCCAGCAGTTTTACCGGGGCTCGGGTAGGACAGCCCCAGCATTTT.

This clonotype was seen repeatedly, ten times or more. The CDR3 DNA sequence: TGTGCCAGCAGCTTACGACGGACTAGCGCGGCGGATACGCAGTATTTT. As protein: CASSLRRTSAADTQYF. V gene TRBV11-1 combines with J gene TRBJ2-3; 9 positions match TRBD2. Trimming cost V 2 bases and J 6 bases; bases outside gene matches: 9. The CDR3 runs to 16 residues. Germline lookup yields CDR1 SGHAT and CDR2 FQDESV (reference sequence).